This T cell receptor (beta chain) was found in a study of blood T cell repertoires in COVID-19. In Seattle, patients joined the study during active infection and were tracked longitudinally. Germline trimming cut 6 bases from V and 4 bases from J; bases unmatched to any gene: 5. There are 13 residues in the CDR3. CDR1 MNHEY and CDR2 SVGAGI come from the germline V gene. The repertoire was sequenced with immunoSEQ multiplex PCR; TCRdb's copy has only in-frame clones and lacks some. Counted here are approximately 300,000 clones, roughly 86% occurring once; the ten biggest clones make up 1.8%. The specimen sequenced was peripheral blood. The TCR sequence derives from a woman aged 30 to 39 with COVID-19, enrolled during active disease. The chain joins TRBV6-5 to TRBJ1-1; 7 bases are shared with TRBD1. The CDR3 spells CASRTGSSTEAFF. Here the CDR3 DNA reads TGTGCCAGCAGGACAGGGTCGAGCACTGAAGCTTTCTTT.